Shown below are 5 T cell receptor beta chains from a single sample sequenced in a study of blood T cells in healthy people across ages (dated by TCRdb to 2013 to 2016). The method behind the library was 5' RACE. The sequencing machine was an Illumina HiSeq 2500. The second PCR ran for roughly 7 to 11 cycles and used a J-beta primer mix along with a sample-barcoded 5' primer. TCRdb reworked the public reads: Q25 trimming with fastp, MiXCR clone assembly, productive beta chains retained. Under each unique CDR3 protein, matching rows form one entry showing the most common genes and DNA. The sample records 1.5 million to 2 million distinct CDR3 sequences, roughly 27% of which are singletons. About 7.7% of the sample rests with the top ten. Input material: blood. Every receptor here comes from a woman younger than 45 in good health.

The CDR3 coding sequence is TGTGCCATTTCCCGCGATGGCGGCTACACCTTC. Protein product: CAISRDGGYTF. V usage is TRBV7-2 and J usage is TRBJ1-2; D is undetermined. Trimming cost V 10 bases and J 8 bases, with 14 bases left between them. The CDR3 is 11 residues long. Germline values: CDR1 SGHTA, CDR2 FQGNSA.

This chain uses TRBV5-1 with TRBJ2-1; perhaps TRBD2 as D (5 bases). V was clipped by 1 base and J by 3 bases, with 11 bases between them. Germline CDR1 and CDR2: SGHRS and YFSETQ. This CDR3 has 15 amino acids. The CDR3 region is CASSLYTTIYNEQFF. The CDR3 DNA is TGCGCCAGCAGCTTGTATACGACTATCTACAATGAGCAGTTCTTC.

This clonotype appeared a single time. This chain connects TRBV2 to TRBJ1-1; TRBD1 agrees at 7 bases. Germline-derived CDR1 and CDR2 are SNHLY and FYNNEI. This CDR3 region has 14 residues. V shed 6 bases and J 5 bases; nucleotides not matched to a gene: 9. CDR3 in DNA: TGTGCCAGCAGCGAAAGGGGACAGCCGACTGAAGCTTTCTTT. The encoded protein is CASSERGQPTEAFF.

CDR3: CASSNAGTTPEYF. The CDR3 nucleotides read TGTGCCAGCAGCAATGCCGGGACTACCCCGGAGTACTTC. The V call is TRBV12-3 or TRBV12-4, the J call TRBJ2-4; 7 bases align to TRBD2. With 6 bases clipped from V and 14 bases from J, the junction kept 13 bases outside the gene matches. The length of the CDR3 is 13 residues.

This chain links TRBV6-4 with TRBJ2-1, with 9 bases identical to TRBD1. Losses at the gene ends were 3 bases for V and 8 bases for J; bases not matched to a gene: 5. Germline V gives CDR1 MRHNA, CDR2 SNTAGT. The CDR3 contains 14 residues. The CDR3 coding sequence is TGTGCCAGCAGTGAGGGACAGGGCATGCATGAGCAGTTCTTC. It specifies CASSEGQGMHEQFF.